These T cell receptor beta chains were read from a single sample in a study of shared clonotypes between healthy human individuals. TCRdb keeps only in-frame clones here, not all; method: immunoSEQ multiplex PCR. Among 2 million to 2.5 million clones listed, roughly 93% were seen once. The specimen was naive CD4+ T cells from PBMCs. These receptors originate from a man between 18 and 29 years old in good health. Some clones in this sample may be carry-over from other donors' samples. The CDR3 runs from the conserved cysteine through the conserved F or W. The order of the fields is CDR3 DNA, CDR3 protein, clone size, D gene, J gene, V gene. A D gene is named only where the DNA matches it firmly. Clone size is given for some rows only: seen once, a few or many times, or a class if the clone is expanded.

CDR3nt: TGTGCCAGCAGTTTGGTACGGGAGCAGTACTTC
CDR3aa: CASSLVREQYF
abundance: -
d_gene: -
j_gene: TRBJ2-7
v_gene: TRBV28

CDR3nt: TGCAGTGCTCCCGAGATCTATGGCTACACCTTC
CDR3aa: CSAPEIYGYTF
abundance: -
d_gene: -
j_gene: TRBJ1-2
v_gene: TRBV20-1

CDR3nt: TGTGCCAGCAGCTGGGGGCGACAAGAGACCCAGTACTTC
CDR3aa: CASSWGRQETQYF
abundance: -
d_gene: -
j_gene: TRBJ2-5
v_gene: TRBV7-6

CDR3nt: TGTGCCAGCCGGGACAAGACAGGGAAGGCACCCCTCCACTTT
CDR3aa: CASRDKTGKAPLHF
abundance: -
d_gene: TRBD1
j_gene: TRBJ1-6
v_gene: TRBV11-1

CDR3nt: TGCGCCAGCAGCTTGGGGACAGGTGAAGGAAACACCATATATTTT
CDR3aa: CASSLGTGEGNTIYF
abundance: -
d_gene: TRBD1
j_gene: TRBJ1-3
v_gene: TRBV5-1

CDR3nt: TGTGCCAGCAGTTTATCTGACAGGGGCTCCTACGAGCAGTACTTC
CDR3aa: CASSLSDRGSYEQYF
abundance: -
d_gene: TRBD1
j_gene: TRBJ2-7
v_gene: TRBV28

CDR3nt: TGTGCCAGCAGTTACCAGGCGGGGAACACTGAAGCTTTCTTT
CDR3aa: CASSYQAGNTEAFF
abundance: -
d_gene: -
j_gene: TRBJ1-1
v_gene: TRBV6-5

CDR3nt: TGTGCCAGCAGCCTCAGGGACTTCCACACAGATACGCAGTATTTT
CDR3aa: CASSLRDFHTDTQYF
abundance: -
d_gene: -
j_gene: TRBJ2-3
v_gene: TRBV9

CDR3nt: TGCGCCAGCAGCCAAGCGCCCTCAGGATACGAGCAGTACTTC
CDR3aa: CASSQAPSGYEQYF
abundance: -
d_gene: -
j_gene: TRBJ2-7
v_gene: TRBV5-1

CDR3nt: TGTGCCAGCACGTTCCCTAGCGGGAGCACAGATACGCAGTATTTT
CDR3aa: CASTFPSGSTDTQYF
abundance: -
d_gene: TRBD2
j_gene: TRBJ2-3
v_gene: TRBV28

CDR3nt: TGCAGTGCCGCCCGGGGAGATACGCAGTATTTT
CDR3aa: CSAARGDTQYF
abundance: -
d_gene: -
j_gene: TRBJ2-3
v_gene: TRBV20-1

CDR3nt: TGTGCCAGCAGCTTGCCAGGAGAGACCCAGTACTTC
CDR3aa: CASSLPGETQYF
abundance: -
d_gene: -
j_gene: TRBJ2-5
v_gene: TRBV5-4

CDR3nt: TGTGCCACCAGCAGAGATGTACAGAATCAGCCCCAGCATTTT
CDR3aa: CATSRDVQNQPQHF
abundance: -
d_gene: -
j_gene: TRBJ1-5
v_gene: TRBV15

CDR3nt: TGTGCCAGCAGTCGACTCCCTAATCAGCCCCAGCATTTT
CDR3aa: CASSRLPNQPQHF
abundance: -
d_gene: -
j_gene: TRBJ1-5
v_gene: TRBV6-4

CDR3nt: TGCGCCAGCAGCCAAGCAGCGGGTTCTAACTATGGCTACACCTTC
CDR3aa: CASSQAAGSNYGYTF
abundance: -
d_gene: -
j_gene: TRBJ1-2
v_gene: TRBV4-1

CDR3nt: TGTGCCAGCAGCGTAGGGCAGGGGTTATGGGAGACCCAGTACTTC
CDR3aa: CASSVGQGLWETQYF
abundance: -
d_gene: -
j_gene: TRBJ2-5
v_gene: TRBV9

CDR3nt: TGTGCCAGCAGTGGGGCCGGAGGCAGGGGCGCCAATAATTCACCCCTCCACTTT
CDR3aa: CASSGAGGRGANNSPLHF
abundance: -
d_gene: -
j_gene: TRBJ1-6
v_gene: TRBV2

CDR3nt: TGTGCCAGCAGCCGTGCTCGCGGGGGGGCGCGCATTACTGAAGCTTTCTTT
CDR3aa: CASSRARGGARITEAFF
abundance: -
d_gene: -
j_gene: TRBJ1-1
v_gene: TRBV5-5

CDR3nt: TGTGCCAGTAGTCCAAGGACAGGGGGCGGTACAGATACGCAGTATTTT
CDR3aa: CASSPRTGGGTDTQYF
abundance: -
d_gene: TRBD1
j_gene: TRBJ2-3
v_gene: TRBV19

CDR3nt: TGCGCCAGCAGCTCCGGACTAGCGGGGCGAGATACGCAGTATTTT
CDR3aa: CASSSGLAGRDTQYF
abundance: -
d_gene: TRBD2
j_gene: TRBJ2-3
v_gene: TRBV4-1

CDR3nt: TGTGCCAGCAGTTCACCCCCCCCTAGCGGGGGGGACTACGAGCAGTACTTC
CDR3aa: CASSSPPPSGGDYEQYF
abundance: once
d_gene: TRBD2
j_gene: TRBJ2-7
v_gene: TRBV28

CDR3nt: TGTGCCAGCAGTGTTATCCCGGGACTAGCGGGAGAACAGCAGTTCTTC
CDR3aa: CASSVIPGLAGEQQFF
abundance: -
d_gene: TRBD2
j_gene: TRBJ2-1
v_gene: TRBV6-1

CDR3nt: TGTGCCAGCAGCTTCGGGACGGCTCAGCCCCAGCATTTT
CDR3aa: CASSFGTAQPQHF
abundance: -
d_gene: -
j_gene: TRBJ1-5
v_gene: TRBV5-8

CDR3nt: TGTGCCAGCTCACCTGGTAGCTTGGAGACCCAGTACTTC
CDR3aa: CASSPGSLETQYF
abundance: -
d_gene: -
j_gene: TRBJ2-5
v_gene: TRBV18

CDR3nt: TGTGCCAGCAGTTTATCGAACAGGTTCTTCACTGAAGCTTTCTTT
CDR3aa: CASSLSNRFFTEAFF
abundance: -
d_gene: -
j_gene: TRBJ1-1
v_gene: TRBV27

CDR3nt: TGTGCCAGCTCACCTGTAGGTGTAAATAGCAATCAGCCCCAGCATTTT
CDR3aa: CASSPVGVNSNQPQHF
abundance: -
d_gene: -
j_gene: TRBJ1-5
v_gene: TRBV18

CDR3nt: TGTGCCAGCGCCGGGACTATACAGTTCTTC
CDR3aa: CASAGTIQFF
abundance: few
d_gene: TRBD2
j_gene: TRBJ2-1
v_gene: TRBV7-9